These 9 T cell receptor beta chains originate from one sample sequenced in a study of T cell responses to AZD1222 COVID-19 vaccine. Data came from immunoSEQ multiplex PCR; TCRdb stores just in-frame clones and leaves some out. The table shows roughly 180,000 clones, with about nine tenths occurring only once. The material was peripheral blood, obtained on day 0 of MenACWY control vaccination. Every receptor here comes from an adult in good health.

The chain uses TRBV27 and TRBJ1-5; the D gene is possibly TRBD1 (6 bases). V shed 1 base and J shed 3 bases, with 10 bases lying between them. Germline assignment: CDR1 MNHEY and CDR2 SMNVEV (reference sequence). This CDR3 has 15 residues. The CDR3 nucleotides are TGTGCCAGCAGTTTATTATCAGGGGCCAATCAGCCCCAGCATTTT. This codes for CASSLLSGANQPQHF.

The chain recombines TRBV5-5 with TRBJ1-2; D not resolved. CDR3 length: 15 amino acids. Germline values: CDR1 SGHKS, CDR2 YYEKEE (reference sequence). Trimming left V 0 bases short and J 6 bases short, with 15 bases between. Here the CDR3 DNA reads TGTGCCAGCAGCTTGGGGAGCTCCTACGTCGATGGCTACACCTTC. Translating it yields CASSLGSSYVDGYTF.

The chain recombines TRBV5-1 with TRBJ2-1; no firm D call. The length of the CDR3 is 12 residues. The germline CDR1 and CDR2 sequences are SGHRS and YFSETQ. Deletions cut 2 bases from V and 6 bases from J, with 6 bases between. The CDR3 spells CASSFFLNEQFF. The CDR3 nucleotides read TGCGCCAGCAGCTTTTTCCTCAATGAGCAGTTCTTC.

The chain has TRBV4-1 and TRBJ2-1; 10 nucleotides line up with TRBD2. Germline CDR1 reads MGHRA; CDR2 reads YSYEKL. CDR3 length: 16 residues. Germline trimming cut 3 bases from V and 10 bases from J; bases unmatched to any gene: 12. DNA for the CDR3: TGCGCCAGCAGCCAGCCGACTCGGGGGACTAGCGAGGAGCAGTTCTTC. Its protein is CASSQPTRGTSEEQFF.

The chain carries TRBV5-6 and TRBJ2-7; 9 bases match TRBD1. J was trimmed by 2 bases and V by 2 bases; bases with no gene match: 2. Germline V gene lookup returns CDR1 SGHDT and CDR2 YYEEEE. The CDR3 contains 14 residues. The CDR3 DNA sequence: TGTGCCAGCAGCTTCGGACAGGGGCCCTACGAGCAGTACTTC. It translates to CASSFGQGPYEQYF. Full variable domain (remainder filled in from reference TRBV5-6 and TRBJ2-7): DAGVTQSPTHLIKTRGQQVTLRCSPKSGHDTVSWYQQALGQGPQFIFQYYEEEERQRGNFPDRFSGHQFPNYSSELNVNALLLGDSALYLCASSFGQGPYEQYFGPGTRLTVT.

DNA for the CDR3: TGTGCCAGCAGTCTGACAGCCGTCTCTGGAAACACCATATATTTT. It specifies CASSLTAVSGNTIYF. V is TRBV6-5 and J is TRBJ1-3; D is possibly TRBD1 (5 bases). This CDR3 region has 15 residues. Germline CDR1 and CDR2: MNHEY and SVGAGI. Trimming stripped 5 bases from V and 0 bases from J, with 11 bases between.

The chain combines TRBV14 with TRBJ2-7, with D possibly being TRBD1 (5 bases). Germline-derived CDR1 and CDR2 are SGHDN and FVKESK. V lost 1 base to trimming and J lost 3 bases, with 7 bases between them. The CDR3 consists of 13 residues. Here the CDR3 reads CASSQGQGYEQYF. DNA for the CDR3: TGTGCCAGCAGCCAAGGGCAGGGCTACGAGCAGTACTTC.

The chain combines TRBV4-1 with TRBJ1-2, with no clear D. Trimming pared 1 base from V and 8 bases from J, leaving 14 bases between. Germline V gene data show CDR1 as MGHRA and CDR2 as YSYEKL. The CDR3 totals 14 residues. The CDR3 region has the DNA TGCGCCAGCAGCCAAGGGGCTCGGCGAAGAGGCTACACCTTC. Translated, it gives CASSQGARRRGYTF.

The chain recombines TRBV6-1 with TRBJ2-7; tentative D call: TRBD1 (6 bases). Trimming removed 8 bases at V and 2 bases at J, with 19 bases between. In germline, CDR1 is MNHNS, CDR2 SASEGT. The CDR3 spans 15 residues. Written as DNA, the CDR3 is TGTGCCAGCGGTGTTGTGACAGGAACCACCTACGAGCAGTACTTC. Translation: CASGVVTGTTYEQYF.